Following are 32 T cell receptor beta chains from one sample sequenced in a study of T cells in Graves' hyperthyroidism and ophthalmopathy. The investigators amplified TCR beta CDR3 regions from RNA transcripts. HTBI primers were used for first-round RT-PCR of the TCR CDR3. TCRdb itself ran the multiplex PCR reads through MiXCR, one entry per CDR3 protein. The sample yields about 400,000 distinct CDR3 sequences, more than 12% seen once. Sequenced: blood. The receptors derive from a woman in her twenties or thirties with Graves' hyperthyroidism.

This clonotype was seen ten or more times. The genes are TRBV12-5 and TRBJ2-2; D possibly uses TRBD1 or TRBD2 (5 bases each). V was cut by 1 base and J by 6 bases, with 15 bases left in between. Germline CDR1 and CDR2: LGHNT and FRNRAP. The CDR3 covers 16 residues. CDR3 sequence: CASGLGSGTSPGELFF. The CDR3 coding sequence is TGTGCTAGTGGTTTGGGCTCGGGGACCTCCCCCGGGGAGCTGTTTTTT.

This clonotype has more than one count but fewer than ten. The V and J genes are TRBV20-1 and TRBJ2-7, with a tentative D call TRBD2 (6 bases). Trimming shortened V by 0 bases and J by 0 bases, and 12 bases separated the two germline ends. Germline-derived CDR1 and CDR2 are DFQATT and SNEGSKA (reference sequence). This CDR3 is built from 15 residues. CDR3 protein: CSARDLAENSYEQYF. CDR3 DNA: TGCAGTGCTAGAGATTTAGCGGAAAACTCCTACGAGCAGTACTTC.

V and J are TRBV6-1 and TRBJ1-3; no firm D call. Trimming took off 7 bases at V and 8 bases at J, with 15 bases between the two ends. The CDR3 is 13 residues long. Germline assignment: CDR1 MNHNS and CDR2 SASEGT. CDR3 protein: CASIGVLGDTIYF. The CDR3 DNA reads TGTGCCAGCATCGGGGTCCTCGGGGACACCATATATTTT.

This clonotype was seen ten or more times. The CDR3 here is CASRRGQGSYNEQFF. As DNA, the CDR3 is TGTGCCAGCAGACGTGGGCAGGGGAGCTACAATGAGCAGTTCTTC. The V call is TRBV3-1, the J call TRBJ2-1; possible D gene TRBD1, 6 bases. CDR3 length: 15 amino acids. Germline-derived CDR1 and CDR2 are LGHDT and YNNKEL (reference sequence). The V and J ends lost 6 bases and 3 bases respectively, with 15 bases between them.

This clonotype was found a few times. V is TRBV29-1 and J is TRBJ1-2; D is unclear. With 1 base removed from V and 6 bases from J, the gap between germline ends came to 9 bases. Germline CDR1 and CDR2: SQVTM and ANQGSEA. The CDR3 is 12 amino acids. CDR3 DNA sequence: TGCAGCGTTGAAGGTAATCGGGATGGCTACACCTTC. The encoded protein is CSVEGNRDGYTF.

This clonotype was detected a few times. The genes are TRBV4-1 and TRBJ2-1; the match to TRBD2 covers 7 bases. Losses at the gene ends were 3 bases for V and 0 bases for J; bases not matched to a gene: 8. CDR3 length: 17 residues. Germline assignment: CDR1 MGHRA and CDR2 YSYEKL. DNA for the CDR3: TGCGCCAGCAGCCATGGTCCTAGCGGAAGCTCCTACAATGAGCAGTTCTTC. Translated: CASSHGPSGSSYNEQFF.

This clonotype was seen at least ten times. The genes are TRBV7-9 and TRBJ2-1; TRBD2 agrees at 11 bases. The V gene end was trimmed by 5 bases and the J gene end by 2 bases; junction bases not matched to a gene: 5. CDR3 length: 16 amino acids. The germline CDR1 and CDR2 sequences are SEHNR and FQNEAQ (reference sequence). CDR3 amino acids: CASSPRLAGTYNEQFF. In nucleotides, the CDR3 is TGTGCCAGCAGCCCCCGACTAGCGGGGACCTACAATGAGCAGTTCTTC.

This chain uses TRBV19 with TRBJ1-2, with D perhaps matching TRBD1 (5 bases). Germline V gene lookup returns CDR1 LNHDA and CDR2 SQIVND (reference sequence). This CDR3 contains 15 residues. The V end was cut by 7 bases, the J end by 5 bases, with 20 bases between. This CDR3 reads CASTPGQWRNYGYTF. The CDR3 nucleotides read TGTGCCAGTACCCCGGGGCAGTGGAGGAATTATGGCTACACCTTC.

This clonotype was seen a few times. The V gene is TRBV20-1, the J gene TRBJ2-2, with 7 bases aligning to TRBD2. CDR1 and CDR2 from the germline V gene are DFQATT and SNEGSKA (reference sequence). Trimming cost V 1 base and J 6 bases; bases outside gene matches: 11. The CDR3 extends over 16 amino acids. The CDR3: CSARGPGGARAGELFF. CDR3 nucleotide sequence: TGCAGTGCTAGAGGACCGGGGGGAGCTCGAGCCGGGGAGCTGTTTTTT.

This clonotype came up a few times. The chain combines TRBV7-2 with TRBJ2-2; perhaps D is TRBD1 or TRBD2 (5 bases each). Germline V gene data show CDR1 as SGHTA and CDR2 as FQGNSA. CDR3 length equals 16 residues. V gave up 0 bases and J gave up 4 bases, with 12 bases separating them. The CDR3 protein is CASSLATGTFTGELFF. The DNA of the CDR3 is TGTGCCAGCAGCTTAGCCACCGGGACCTTCACCGGGGAGCTGTTTTTT.

This clonotype was seen at least ten times. This chain joins TRBV18 and TRBJ2-3; D remains unclear. The CDR3 extends over 14 amino acids. Germline CDR1 reads KGHSH; CDR2 reads LQKENI. The ends were cut back, 5 bases at V and 1 base at J, with 10 bases in the middle. The CDR3 spells CASSAELGTDTQYF. In nucleotides, the CDR3 is TGTGCCAGCTCAGCGGAGCTAGGCACAGATACGCAGTATTTT.

This rearrangement joins TRBV20-1 to TRBJ1-4; 9 bases agree with TRBD1. Trimming took 6 bases from V and 0 from J; bases not matched to a gene: 5. The germline gives CDR1 DFQATT, CDR2 SNEGSKA (reference sequence). The CDR3 loop spans 15 amino acids. CDR3 coding DNA: TGCAGTGCAACGGGACAGGGAGCAACTAATGAAAAACTGTTTTTT. The encoded protein is CSATGQGATNEKLFF.

The chain joins TRBV6-1 to TRBJ2-1, with 8 bases fitting TRBD2. Germline V gene data show CDR1 as MNHNS and CDR2 as SASEGT. After removal of 6 bases from V and 0 bases from J, the junction contained 16 bases not matched to a gene. CDR3 length: 19 residues. The CDR3 nucleotides are TGTGCCAGCAGACATAGGGATGGACTAGCAAAAAGCTCCTACAATGAGCAGTTCTTC. Its translation: CASRHRDGLAKSSYNEQFF.

This clonotype appeared a few times. The chain combines TRBV3-1 with TRBJ2-2; TRBD1 might be the D (6 bases). Trimming removed 5 bases from V and 1 base from J, with 14 bases in between. The germline V gene encodes CDR1 LGHDT and CDR2 YNNKEL (reference sequence). The CDR3 consists of 16 residues. This CDR3 reads CASSAPDRQNTGELFF. As DNA, the CDR3 is TGTGCCAGCAGCGCCCCCGACAGGCAGAACACCGGGGAGCTGTTTTTT.

This clonotype was detected a few times. The chain has TRBV6-1 and TRBJ2-2; 12 bases match TRBD2. Germline V CDR1 and CDR2: MNHNS, SASEGT. The CDR3 spans 16 residues. V trimming: 3 bases; J trimming: 7 bases; junction bases outside the gene matches: 6. The CDR3 DNA sequence: TGTGCCAGCAGTGAGCTAGCGGGAGGGCTGATCGGGGAGCTGTTTTTT. It codes for CASSELAGGLIGELFF.

This clonotype has a handful of counts. The chain employs TRBV20-1 and TRBJ1-3, with D unclear. The CDR3 has 13 amino acids. Between the trimmed V and J ends, which lost 6 bases and 0 bases, there was a span of 9 bases. Germline V gives CDR1 DFQATT, CDR2 SNEGSKA (reference sequence). The chain's CDR3 is CSARSYSGNTIYF. The CDR3 DNA is TGCAGTGCCCGGTCCTACTCTGGAAACACCATATATTTT.

This clonotype came up many times. The chain recombines TRBV12-3 or TRBV12-4 with TRBJ2-1; D remains ambiguous. The V end was cut by 5 bases, the J end by 10 bases, with 21 bases between. The CDR3 runs 15 residues. CDR3 loop: CASSDTLSGALEQFF. CDR3 nucleotide sequence: TGTGCCAGCAGTGATACCCTATCCGGAGCGCTGGAGCAGTTCTTC.

The chain is built from TRBV6-1 and TRBJ2-1, with a weak D call TRBD2 (6 bases). V was trimmed by 3 bases and J by 7 bases, leaving 16 bases between them. There are 15 residues in the CDR3. From germline, CDR1 is MNHNS and CDR2 SASEGT. The CDR3 DNA reads TGTGCCAGCAGTGAGAGGGGAACGGGAGTGAATGAGCAGTTCTTC. It encodes CASSERGTGVNEQFF.

This clonotype was seen only a few times. One end of the junction does not line up with germline, which may come from a read error. The genes are TRBV6-1 and TRBJ2-5, with a possible D match to TRBD2 (6 bases). The CDR3 spans 16 residues. Germline CDR1 MNHNS, CDR2 SASEGT. This CDR3 reads CASSEPRRGRPHIRHF. The DNA for the CDR3 is TGTGCCAGCAGTGAACCCCGACGAGGGAGGCCCCATATTCGGCACTTC.

There are many counts of this clonotype. This chain joins TRBV12-3 or TRBV12-4 and TRBJ2-7; the match to TRBD1 covers 7 bases. J gave up 6 bases and V 7 bases, and 12 bases lay outside the gene matches. This CDR3 has 14 residues. The CDR3 reads CASTLTGVSAEQYF. The DNA of the CDR3 is TGTGCCAGCACTCTAACAGGGGTCTCCGCCGAGCAGTACTTC.

At least ten counts were recorded for this clonotype. V gene TRBV11-2 combines with J gene TRBJ2-3, with unresolved D. CDR3 length: 12 residues. Germline lookup yields CDR1 SGHAT and CDR2 FQNNGV. Deletions cut 0 bases from V and 7 bases from J, with 5 bases between. The CDR3 protein is CASSLDSNTQYF. The CDR3 region has the DNA TGTGCCAGCAGCTTAGACTCAAATACGCAGTATTTT.

This clonotype showed up many times. This chain links TRBV12-3 or TRBV12-4 with TRBJ2-3, with D unclear. V was shortened by 11 bases and J by 1 base, with 10 bases between the two germline ends. This CDR3 comprises 12 residues. This CDR3 is CAQTLGTDTQYF. For the CDR3, the DNA is TGTGCCCAAACCCTAGGCACAGATACGCAGTATTTT.

For the CDR3, the DNA is TGTGCCAGCAGCCAGTCCAGGATTTACAATGAGCAGTTCTTC. Amino acid sequence: CASSQSRIYNEQFF. The genes are TRBV3-1 and TRBJ2-1; D is uncertain. CDR3 length: 14 amino acids. The ends were cut back, 3 bases at V and 4 bases at J, with 10 bases in the middle. Germline CDR1 reads LGHDT; CDR2 reads YNNKEL (reference sequence).

Comments on this clonotype: The conserved closing phenylalanine or tryptophan is absent in this CDR3, likely reflecting a read error. The chain couples TRBV7-9 to TRBJ1-1; 7 nucleotides line up with TRBD1. V shed 3 bases and J 5 bases; nucleotides not matched to a gene: 6. CDR1 and CDR2 from the germline V gene are SEHNR and FQNEAQ (reference sequence). CDR3 length equals 14 residues. The CDR3 sequence is CASSFRQGETEAFL. In DNA form, the CDR3 reads TGTGCCAGCAGCTTTAGACAGGGCGAGACTGAAGCTTTCCTT.

This clonotype was counted at least ten times. The chain couples TRBV28 to TRBJ2-1, with 13 positions matching TRBD2. The CDR3 covers 16 residues. The V segment lost 5 bases and the J segment 6 bases; nucleotides outside the gene matches: 7. The germline CDR1 and CDR2 sequences are MDHEN and SYDVKM. The CDR3 sequence is CASSHRGLAGINEQFF. The CDR3 nucleotides read TGTGCCAGCAGTCACCGGGGACTAGCGGGAATCAATGAGCAGTTCTTC.

This clonotype was picked up many times. The rearrangement uses TRBV18 and TRBJ2-1; 8 bases are a match to TRBD1. J was trimmed by 2 bases and V by 0 bases; bases with no gene match: 3. Germline V gene data show CDR1 as KGHSH and CDR2 as LQKENI. CDR3 length equals 16 residues. CDR3 in DNA: TGTGCCAGCTCACCACCTAACAGGGGGGCCTACAATGAGCAGTTCTTC. Amino acid sequence: CASSPPNRGAYNEQFF.

The chain links TRBV29-1 to TRBJ1-2, with D tentatively TRBD1 (5 bases). The V gene's germline CDR1 is SQVTM and CDR2 ANQGSEA. This CDR3 is 12 amino acids long. The V end lost 6 bases, the J end lost 4 bases, and 12 bases lay between the germline ends. CDR3 residues: CSVATESYGYTF. The CDR3 nucleotides read TGCAGCGTAGCGACAGAAAGCTATGGCTACACCTTC.

CDR3 protein: CAWRQGKETQYF. The CDR3 bases are TGTGCCTGGAGGCAGGGCAAAGAGACCCAGTACTTC. This chain links TRBV30 with TRBJ2-5; weak D call: TRBD1 (5 bases). V dropped 3 bases and J dropped 3 bases, with 8 bases sitting between them. Germline loops: CDR1 GTSNPN, CDR2 SVGIG (reference sequence). CDR3 length equals 12 residues.

The chain uses TRBV3-1 and TRBJ1-1; 10 nucleotides line up with TRBD1. Losses at the gene ends were 4 bases for V and 5 bases for J; bases not matched to a gene: 1. Germline V CDR1 and CDR2: LGHDT, YNNKEL (reference sequence). The CDR3 is made up of 13 amino acids. The CDR3 protein is CASSRGQGTEAFF. CDR3 in DNA: TGTGCCAGCAGCCGGGGACAGGGGACTGAAGCTTTCTTT.

This clonotype was recorded only once. Being one base from a much bigger clone, this may be a read error. The chain couples TRBV5-1 to TRBJ1-1; 10 nucleotides line up with TRBD1. The CDR3 length is 17 residues. CDR1 is SGHRS and CDR2 is YFSETQ in the germline V gene. CDR3 sequence (DNA): TGCGCCAGCAGCTTGGGAATCCGGGACAGGGGTAGCACTGAAGCTTCCTTT. Translated: CASSLGIRDRGSTEASF.

This clonotype was observed a handful of times. The CDR3 loop reads CASSQDGGLVSYNEQFF. CDR3 sequence (DNA): TGTGCCAGCAGCCAAGATGGGGGACTAGTCTCCTACAATGAGCAGTTCTTC. The chain recombines TRBV4-2 with TRBJ2-1; the match to TRBD2 covers 8 bases. J lost 0 bases, V lost 0 bases, and 4 bases had no gene match. Germline V gene lookup returns CDR1 LGHNA and CDR2 YNFKEQ. The CDR3 covers 17 residues.

The chain employs TRBV28 and TRBJ1-3; D not resolved. The CDR3 has 14 residues. CDR1 and CDR2 from the germline V gene are MDHEN and SYDVKM. Trimming stripped 3 bases from V and 5 bases from J, with 11 bases between. CDR3 loop: CASSLGTGRNTIYF. Here the CDR3 DNA reads TGTGCCAGCAGTTTGGGCACGGGGAGAAACACCATATATTTT.